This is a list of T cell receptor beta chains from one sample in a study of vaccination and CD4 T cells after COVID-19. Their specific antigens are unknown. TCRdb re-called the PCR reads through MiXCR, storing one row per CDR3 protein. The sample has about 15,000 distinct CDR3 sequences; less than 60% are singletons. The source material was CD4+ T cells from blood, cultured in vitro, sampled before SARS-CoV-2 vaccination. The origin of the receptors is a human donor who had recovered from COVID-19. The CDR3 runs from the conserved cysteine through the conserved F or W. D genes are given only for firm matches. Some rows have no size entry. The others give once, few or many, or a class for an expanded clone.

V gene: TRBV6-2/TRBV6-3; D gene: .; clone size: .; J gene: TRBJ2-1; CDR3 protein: CASSPGGTYNEQFF; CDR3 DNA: TGTGCCAGCAGTCCGGGGGGCACCTACAATGAGCAGTTCTTC
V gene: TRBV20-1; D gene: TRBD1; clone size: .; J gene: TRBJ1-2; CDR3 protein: CSARVRGTVYGYTF; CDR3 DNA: TGCAGTGCTAGAGTTAGGGGGACAGTCTATGGCTACACCTTC
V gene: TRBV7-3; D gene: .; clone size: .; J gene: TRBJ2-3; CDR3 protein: CASSKGVGSTDTQYF; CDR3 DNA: TGTGCCAGCAGTAAAGGTGTAGGGTCCACAGATACGCAGTATTTT
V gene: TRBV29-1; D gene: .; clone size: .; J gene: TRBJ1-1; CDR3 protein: CSVSGLLFAEAFF; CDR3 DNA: TGCAGCGTTTCGGGGCTCCTGTTCGCTGAAGCTTTCTTT
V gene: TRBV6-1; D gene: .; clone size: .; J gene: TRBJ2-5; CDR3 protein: CASSRDYETQYF; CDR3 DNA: TGTGCCAGCAGTAGAGACTATGAGACCCAGTACTTC
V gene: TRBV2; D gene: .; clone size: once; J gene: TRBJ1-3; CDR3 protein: CASTFGDTIYF; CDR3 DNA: TGTGCCAGCACGTTCGGTGACACCATATATTTT
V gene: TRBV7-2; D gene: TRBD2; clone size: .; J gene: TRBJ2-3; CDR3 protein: CASSLVGRTDTQYF; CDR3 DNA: TGTGCCAGCAGCTTAGTCGGGAGGACAGATACGCAGTATTTT
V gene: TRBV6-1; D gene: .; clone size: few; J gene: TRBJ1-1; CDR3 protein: CATRRGGLYEAFF; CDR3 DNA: TGTGCCACCCGACGGGGGGGGCTATACGAAGCTTTCTTT
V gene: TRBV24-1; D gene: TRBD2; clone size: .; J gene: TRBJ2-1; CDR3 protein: CATSDPGTSGNNEQFF; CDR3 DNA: TGTGCCACCAGTGACCCCGGGACTAGCGGAAACAATGAGCAGTTCTTC
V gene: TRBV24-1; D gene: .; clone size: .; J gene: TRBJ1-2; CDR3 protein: CATSDLLGLGSPGYTF; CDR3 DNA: TGTGCCACCAGTGATTTGTTGGGGTTGGGATCGCCAGGCTACACCTTC
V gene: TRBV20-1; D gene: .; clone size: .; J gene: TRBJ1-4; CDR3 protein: CSAAGLQLRPNEKLFF; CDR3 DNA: TGCAGTGCCGCGGGGTTGCAATTGAGGCCTAATGAAAAACTGTTTTTT
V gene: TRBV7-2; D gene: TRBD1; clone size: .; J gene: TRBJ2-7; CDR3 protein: CASSLSRDSYEQYF; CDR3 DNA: TGTGCCAGCAGCTTAAGCCGGGACAGCTACGAGCAGTACTTC
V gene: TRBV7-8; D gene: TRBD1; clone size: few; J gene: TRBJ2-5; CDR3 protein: CASSLRTGSNQETQYF; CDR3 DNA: TGTGCCAGCAGCCTTCGGACAGGGTCGAACCAAGAGACCCAGTACTTC
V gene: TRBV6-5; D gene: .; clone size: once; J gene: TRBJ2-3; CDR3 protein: CASSYLAGGFSTDTQYF; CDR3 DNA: TGTGCCAGCAGTTACTTGGCCGGGGGCTTTAGCACAGATACGCAGTATTTT
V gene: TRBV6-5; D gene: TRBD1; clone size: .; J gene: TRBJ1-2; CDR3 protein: CASSYSGQGDYGYTF; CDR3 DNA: TGTGCCAGCAGTTACTCTGGACAGGGAGACTATGGCTACACCTTC
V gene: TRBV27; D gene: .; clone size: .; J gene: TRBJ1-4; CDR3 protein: CASSPNGRGGLFF; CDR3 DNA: TGTGCCAGCAGTCCCAACGGGAGGGGGGGACTGTTTTTT
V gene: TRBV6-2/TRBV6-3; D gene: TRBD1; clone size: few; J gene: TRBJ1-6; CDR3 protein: CASSYPGQGGPSPLHF; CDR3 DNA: TGTGCCAGCAGTTACCCGGGACAGGGGGGACCTTCACCCCTCCACTTT
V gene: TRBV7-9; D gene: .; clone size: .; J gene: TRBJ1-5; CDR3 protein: CASSRADQPQHF; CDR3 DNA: TGTGCCAGCAGCCGGGCGGATCAGCCCCAGCATTTT
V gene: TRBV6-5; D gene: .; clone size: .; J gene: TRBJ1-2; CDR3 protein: CASSYAQGHIGGYTF; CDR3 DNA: TGTGCCAGCAGTTACGCCCAGGGACATATCGGTGGCTACACCTTC
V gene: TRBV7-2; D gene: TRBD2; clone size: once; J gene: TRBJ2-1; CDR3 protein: CASSSSGGAIEQFF; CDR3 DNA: TGTGCCAGCAGCTCTAGCGGGGGGGCGATTGAGCAGTTCTTC
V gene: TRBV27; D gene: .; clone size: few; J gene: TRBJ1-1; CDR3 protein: CASSPRRAGAEAFF; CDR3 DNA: TGTGCCAGCAGCCCTCGTCGGGCGGGCGCTGAAGCTTTCTTT
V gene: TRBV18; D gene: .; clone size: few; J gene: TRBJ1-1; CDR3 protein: CASSQNTEAFF; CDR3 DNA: TGTGCCAGCTCCCAGAACACTGAAGCTTTCTTT
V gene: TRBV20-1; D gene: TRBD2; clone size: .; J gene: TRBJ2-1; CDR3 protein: CSARSFGRAWNEQFF; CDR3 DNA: TGCAGTGCAAGGAGCTTCGGGAGGGCCTGGAATGAGCAGTTCTTC
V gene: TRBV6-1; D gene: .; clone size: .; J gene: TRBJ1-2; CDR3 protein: CASSEATGLYGYTF; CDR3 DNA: TGTGCCAGCAGTGAAGCGACAGGCCTCTATGGCTACACCTTC
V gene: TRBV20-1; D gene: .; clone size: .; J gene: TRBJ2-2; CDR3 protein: CSARWGGGGLTGELFF; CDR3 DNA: TGCAGTGCTAGATGGGGCGGCGGGGGCCTAACCGGGGAGCTGTTTTTT
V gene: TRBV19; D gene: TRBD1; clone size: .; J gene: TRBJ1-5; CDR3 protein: CASIDRGLGSYQPQHF; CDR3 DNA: TGTGCCAGTATTGACAGGGGGCTCGGTTCCTATCAGCCCCAGCATTTT
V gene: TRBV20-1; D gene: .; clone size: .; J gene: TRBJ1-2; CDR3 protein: CSAISGQGNYGYTF; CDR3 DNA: TGCAGTGCTATATCGGGGCAGGGAAACTATGGCTACACCTTC
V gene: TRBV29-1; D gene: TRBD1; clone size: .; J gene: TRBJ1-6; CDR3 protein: CSVRDRGLGTPLHF; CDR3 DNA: TGCAGCGTCCGGGACAGGGGTCTAGGAACACCCCTCCACTTT
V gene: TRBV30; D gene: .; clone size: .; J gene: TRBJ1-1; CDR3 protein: CAWSVILNTEAFF; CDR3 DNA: TGTGCCTGGAGTGTGATATTGAACACTGAAGCTTTCTTT
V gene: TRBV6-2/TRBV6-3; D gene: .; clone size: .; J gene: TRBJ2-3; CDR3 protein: CASSLTGNGGDTQYF; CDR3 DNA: TGTGCCAGCAGCCTGACCGGGAACGGGGGAGATACGCAGTATTTT
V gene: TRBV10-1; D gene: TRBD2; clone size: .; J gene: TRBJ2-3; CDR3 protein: CATTPSGGVLDTQYF; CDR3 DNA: TGCGCCACAACGCCGAGCGGGGGGGTCTTGGATACGCAGTATTTT
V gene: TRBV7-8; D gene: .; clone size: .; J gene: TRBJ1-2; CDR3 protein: CASSVGTANYGYTF; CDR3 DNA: TGTGCCAGCAGCGTAGGAACCGCTAACTATGGCTACACCTTC
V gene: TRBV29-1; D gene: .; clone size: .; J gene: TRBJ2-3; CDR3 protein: CSVDWVGTDTQYF; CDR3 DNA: TGCAGCGTTGATTGGGTAGGGACAGATACGCAGTATTTT
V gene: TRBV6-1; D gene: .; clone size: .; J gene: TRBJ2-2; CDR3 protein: CASRAVRGNTGELFF; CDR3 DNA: TGTGCCAGCAGAGCAGTACGGGGGAACACCGGGGAGCTGTTTTTT
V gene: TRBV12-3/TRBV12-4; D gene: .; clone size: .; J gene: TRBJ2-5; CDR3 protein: CASREGSGVGGTQYF; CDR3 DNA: TGTGCCAGCAGGGAGGGCTCAGGGGTCGGCGGGACCCAGTACTTC
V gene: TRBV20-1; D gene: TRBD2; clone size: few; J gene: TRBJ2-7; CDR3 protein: CSGLPGLGLHEQYF; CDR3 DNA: TGCAGTGGTCTTCCGGGACTAGGCCTCCACGAGCAGTACTTC
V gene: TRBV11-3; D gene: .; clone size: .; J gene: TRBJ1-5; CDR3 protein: CASSSGGEGQPQHF; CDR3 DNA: TGTGCCAGCAGCTCTGGGGGCGAGGGGCAGCCCCAGCATTTT
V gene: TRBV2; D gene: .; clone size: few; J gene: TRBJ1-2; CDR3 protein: CAPHGGGSRGYTF; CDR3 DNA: TGTGCCCCCCACGGGGGGGGAAGCCGCGGCTACACCTTC
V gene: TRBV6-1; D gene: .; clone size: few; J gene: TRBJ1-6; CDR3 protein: CASSDRSSYNSPLHF; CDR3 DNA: TGTGCCAGCAGTGACCGAAGCTCCTATAATTCACCCCTCCACTTT
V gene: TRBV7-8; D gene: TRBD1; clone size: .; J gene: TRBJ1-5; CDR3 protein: CASSENRGQQPQHF; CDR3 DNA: TGTGCCAGCAGCGAAAACAGGGGGCAACAGCCCCAGCATTTT
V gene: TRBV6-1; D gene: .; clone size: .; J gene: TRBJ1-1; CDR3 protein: CASRRNRGAEAFF; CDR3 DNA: TGTGCCAGCAGAAGAAATCGGGGAGCTGAAGCTTTCTTT
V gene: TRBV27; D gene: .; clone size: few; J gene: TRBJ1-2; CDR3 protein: CASSWTRAGWGYTF; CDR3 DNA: TGTGCCAGCAGTTGGACGCGTGCCGGATGGGGCTACACCTTC
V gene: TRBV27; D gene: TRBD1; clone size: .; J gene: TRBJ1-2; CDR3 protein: CATGENYGYTF; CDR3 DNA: TGTGCGACAGGGGAAAACTATGGCTACACCTTC
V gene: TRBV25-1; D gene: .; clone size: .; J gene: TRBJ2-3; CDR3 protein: CASSELGGAGDTQYF; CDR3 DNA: TGTGCCAGCAGTGAATTAGGGGGGGCAGGAGATACGCAGTATTTT
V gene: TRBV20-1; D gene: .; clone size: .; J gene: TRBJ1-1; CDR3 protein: CSLDIRVNTEAFF; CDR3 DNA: TGCAGTCTCGATATTCGGGTGAACACTGAAGCTTTCTTT
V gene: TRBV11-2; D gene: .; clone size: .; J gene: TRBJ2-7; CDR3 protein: CASTLGRQFYEQYF; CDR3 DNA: TGTGCCAGCACCCTGGGACGACAGTTCTACGAGCAGTACTTC
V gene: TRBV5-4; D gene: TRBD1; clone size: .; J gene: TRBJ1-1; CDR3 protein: CASSSPGGRDTEAFF; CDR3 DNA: TGTGCCAGCAGCAGCCCAGGGGGCCGGGACACTGAAGCTTTCTTT
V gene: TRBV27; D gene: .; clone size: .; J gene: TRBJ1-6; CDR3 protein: CASRTTGSVASPLHF; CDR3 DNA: TGTGCCAGCAGGACGACGGGGAGTGTCGCTTCACCCCTCCACTTT
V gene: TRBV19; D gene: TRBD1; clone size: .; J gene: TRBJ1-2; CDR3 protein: CASRGVQGHYGYTF; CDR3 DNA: TGTGCCAGTAGGGGGGTACAGGGGCACTATGGCTACACCTTC
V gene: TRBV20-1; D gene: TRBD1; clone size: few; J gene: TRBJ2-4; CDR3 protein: CSARDKKGQGGNIQYF; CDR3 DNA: TGCAGTGCTAGAGATAAAAAGGGACAGGGAGGGAACATTCAGTACTTC
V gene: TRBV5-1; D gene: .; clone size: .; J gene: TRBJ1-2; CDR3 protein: CASSLYTGRGYGYTF; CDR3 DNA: TGCGCCAGCAGCCTATACACAGGGAGAGGCTATGGCTACACCTTC
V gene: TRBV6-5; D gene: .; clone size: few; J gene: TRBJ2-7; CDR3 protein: CASSYARLRGNSYEQYF; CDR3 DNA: TGTGCCAGCAGTTACGCCCGACTGAGGGGAAACTCCTACGAGCAGTACTTC
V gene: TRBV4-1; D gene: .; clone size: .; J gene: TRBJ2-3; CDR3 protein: CASSQVGLSTDTQYF; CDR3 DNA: TGCGCCAGCAGCCAAGTGGGCCTTAGCACAGATACGCAGTATTTT
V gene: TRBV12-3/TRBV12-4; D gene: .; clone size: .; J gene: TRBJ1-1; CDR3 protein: CASRRLSDAEAFF; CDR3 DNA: TGTGCCAGCCGGCGGCTCTCGGACGCTGAAGCTTTCTTT
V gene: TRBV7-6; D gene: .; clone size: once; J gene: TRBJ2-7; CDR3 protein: CASSLARLGSEQYF; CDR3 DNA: TGTGCCAGCAGCTTAGCCCGACTAGGTTCCGAGCAGTACTTC